The entry below gives a single T cell receptor beta chain sequence along with its context. This PCR relied on a set of 60 Vbeta primers and 13 Jbeta primers. TCRdb's copy holds only in-frame clones and misses some; the assay was immunoSEQ multiplex PCR. Counted here are some 190,000 clones, more than 60% occurring once; the ten biggest clones make up around 1.5%. This specimen comes from a study of cytomegalovirus exposure and HLA in healthy donors. The CDR3 consists of 15 residues. Trimming shortened V by 2 bases and J by 2 bases, and 13 bases separated the two germline ends. Germline CDR1 is SGHNT and CDR2 is YYREEE (reference sequence).

The chain joins TRBV5-4 to TRBJ2-5; D is perhaps TRBD1 (6 bases). Sequencing was performed on PBMCs. The TCR sequence derives from a man between 18 and 35 years old in good health and CMV-seronegative. The CDR3 region is CASSLPGQRQETQYF. In nucleotides, the CDR3 is TGTGCCAGCAGCTTACCGGGACAAAGACAAGAGACCCAGTACTTC.